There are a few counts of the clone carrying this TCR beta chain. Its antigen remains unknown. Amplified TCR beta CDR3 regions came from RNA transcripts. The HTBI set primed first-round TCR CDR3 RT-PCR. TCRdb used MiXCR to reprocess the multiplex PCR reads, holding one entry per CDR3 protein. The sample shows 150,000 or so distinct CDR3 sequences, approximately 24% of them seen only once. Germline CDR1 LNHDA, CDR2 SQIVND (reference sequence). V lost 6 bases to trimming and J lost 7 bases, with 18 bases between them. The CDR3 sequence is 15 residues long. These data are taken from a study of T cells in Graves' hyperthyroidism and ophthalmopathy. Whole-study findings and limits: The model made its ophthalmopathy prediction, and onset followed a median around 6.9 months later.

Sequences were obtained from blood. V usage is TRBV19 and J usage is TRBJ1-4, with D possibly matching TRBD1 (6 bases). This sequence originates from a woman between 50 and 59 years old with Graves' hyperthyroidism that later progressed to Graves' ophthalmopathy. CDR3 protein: CASSNQWQGSEKLFF. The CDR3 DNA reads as TGTGCCAGTAGCAATCAATGGCAGGGGAGTGAAAAACTGTTTTTT.